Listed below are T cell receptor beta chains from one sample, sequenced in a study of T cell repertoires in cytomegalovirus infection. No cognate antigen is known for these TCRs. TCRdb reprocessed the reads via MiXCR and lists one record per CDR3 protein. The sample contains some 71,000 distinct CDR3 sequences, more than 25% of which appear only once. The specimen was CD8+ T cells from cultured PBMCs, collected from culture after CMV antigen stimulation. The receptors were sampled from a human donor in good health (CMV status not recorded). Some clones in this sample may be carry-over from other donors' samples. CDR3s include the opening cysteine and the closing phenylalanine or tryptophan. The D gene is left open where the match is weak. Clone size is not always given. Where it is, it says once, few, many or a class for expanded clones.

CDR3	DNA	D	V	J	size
CASSRAGEVNTEAFF	TGTGCCAGCAGTCGGGCAGGGGAAGTGAACACTGAAGCTTTCTTT	-	TRBV27	TRBJ1-1	few
CASSLAPGQGGVDNQPQHF	TGTGCCAGCAGCTTAGCGCCCGGACAGGGGGGAGTGGATAATCAGCCCCAGCATTTT	TRBD1	TRBV7-2	TRBJ1-5	many
CASSFGAGDYQETQYF	TGTGCCAGCAGCTTTGGGGCAGGCGACTACCAAGAGACCCAGTACTTC	-	TRBV7-9	TRBJ2-5	-
CASSRPLAGDEQFF	TGTGCCAGCAGCCGACCACTAGCGGGAGACGAGCAGTTCTTC	TRBD2	TRBV5-6	TRBJ2-1	many
CSGLEVNEQFF	TGCAGTGGATTAGAGGTAAATGAGCAGTTCTTC	-	TRBV20-1	TRBJ2-1	-
CASSYFPETGANEQFF	TGTGCCAGCAGTTACTTCCCGGAGACAGGGGCCAATGAGCAGTTCTTC	TRBD1	TRBV6-2/TRBV6-3	TRBJ2-1	few
CASSHTRYQETQYF	TGTGCCAGCAGTCATACAAGGTACCAAGAGACCCAGTACTTC	-	TRBV12-3/TRBV12-4	TRBJ2-5	few
CASSVGRSYEQYF	TGTGCCAGCAGTGTAGGCAGGAGCTACGAGCAGTACTTC	-	TRBV6-1	TRBJ2-7	-
CASSSTGGSEKLFF	TGTGCCAGCAGCTCGACAGGGGGTTCTGAAAAACTGTTTTTT	TRBD1	TRBV7-9	TRBJ1-4	many
CASSPAGGPSGEQFF	TGTGCCAGCTCACCGGCGGGAGGGCCTTCGGGGGAGCAGTTCTTC	TRBD2	TRBV9	TRBJ2-1	-
CAITPGQGREQYF	TGTGCCATCACTCCGGGACAGGGGAGGGAGCAGTACTTC	TRBD1	TRBV10-3	TRBJ2-7	many
CASSHRARDGYTF	TGTGCCAGCAGCCACCGGGCGAGGGATGGCTACACCTTC	-	TRBV5-4	TRBJ1-2	-
CASTQFTRDTEAFF	TGTGCCAGCACCCAATTCACTAGGGACACTGAAGCTTTCTTT	-	TRBV12-3/TRBV12-4	TRBJ1-1	many
CASSPVVGVPDTQYF	TGTGCCAGCAGCCCAGTGGTGGGAGTCCCAGATACGCAGTATTTT	-	TRBV7-6	TRBJ2-3	-
CASTDRSSGANVLTF	TGTGCCAGTACCGACAGGAGCTCTGGGGCCAACGTCCTGACTTTC	-	TRBV19	TRBJ2-6	many
CASLNDREGNEQFF	TGTGCCAGCTTAAACGACAGGGAGGGGAATGAGCAGTTCTTC	-	TRBV28	TRBJ2-1	few
CASSDIRETQYF	TGTGCCAGCAGCGACATTAGGGAGACCCAGTACTTC	-	TRBV5-5	TRBJ2-5	-
CASSFSEMAKNIQYF	TGTGCCAGCAGTTTTTCAGAGATGGCCAAAAACATTCAGTACTTC	-	TRBV7-9	TRBJ2-4	many
CASSLSERQGTAGANVLTF	TGTGCCAGCAGCTTATCCGAGCGACAGGGGACAGCTGGGGCCAACGTCCTGACTTTC	TRBD1	TRBV7-6	TRBJ2-6	-
CASRGGEAPNTGELFF	TGTGCCAGCAGGGGTGGGGAGGCCCCGAACACCGGGGAGCTGTTTTTT	-	TRBV7-2	TRBJ2-2	many
CASHKGWNTEAFF	TGTGCCAGTCACAAGGGTTGGAACACTGAAGCTTTCTTT	-	TRBV27	TRBJ1-1	-
CSAREGAGIGELFF	TGCAGTGCAAGGGAAGGAGCGGGGATCGGGGAGCTGTTTTTT	TRBD2	TRBV20-1	TRBJ2-2	-
CASSTDDSAFYGYTF	TGTGCCAGTAGTACCGATGACAGTGCCTTCTATGGCTACACCTTC	-	TRBV19	TRBJ1-2	-